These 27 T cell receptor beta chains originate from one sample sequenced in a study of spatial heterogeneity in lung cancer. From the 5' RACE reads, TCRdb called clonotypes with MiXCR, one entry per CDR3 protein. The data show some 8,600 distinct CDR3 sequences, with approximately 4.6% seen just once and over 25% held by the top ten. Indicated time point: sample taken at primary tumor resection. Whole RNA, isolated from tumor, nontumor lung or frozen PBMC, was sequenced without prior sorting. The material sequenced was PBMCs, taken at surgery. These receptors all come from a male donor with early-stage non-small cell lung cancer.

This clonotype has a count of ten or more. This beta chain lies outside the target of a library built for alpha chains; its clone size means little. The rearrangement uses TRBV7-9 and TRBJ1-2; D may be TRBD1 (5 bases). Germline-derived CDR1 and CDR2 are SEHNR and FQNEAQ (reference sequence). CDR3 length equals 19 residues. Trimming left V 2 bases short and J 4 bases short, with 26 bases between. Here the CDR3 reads CASSLSRGGWKPTSYGYTF. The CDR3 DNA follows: TGTGCCAGCAGCTTATCGCGCGGGGGGTGGAAACCTACCTCCTATGGCTACACCTTC.

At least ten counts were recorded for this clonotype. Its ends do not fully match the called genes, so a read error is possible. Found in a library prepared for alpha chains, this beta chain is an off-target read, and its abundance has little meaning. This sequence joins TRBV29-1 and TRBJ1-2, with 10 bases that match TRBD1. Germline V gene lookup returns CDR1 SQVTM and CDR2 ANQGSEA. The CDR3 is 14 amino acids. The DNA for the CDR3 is TGCAGCGTAGAAGTAAACCGGGACAGGGGAGGCTACACCTTC. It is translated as CSVEVNRDRGGYTF.

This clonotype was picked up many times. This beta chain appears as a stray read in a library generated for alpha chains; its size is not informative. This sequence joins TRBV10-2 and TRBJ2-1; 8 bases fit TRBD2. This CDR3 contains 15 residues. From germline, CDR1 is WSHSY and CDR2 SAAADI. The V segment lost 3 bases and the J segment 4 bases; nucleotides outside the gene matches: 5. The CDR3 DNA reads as TGCGCCAGCAGTGATAGGCGGGGGGTATACAATGAGCAGTTCTTC. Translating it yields CASSDRRGVYNEQFF.

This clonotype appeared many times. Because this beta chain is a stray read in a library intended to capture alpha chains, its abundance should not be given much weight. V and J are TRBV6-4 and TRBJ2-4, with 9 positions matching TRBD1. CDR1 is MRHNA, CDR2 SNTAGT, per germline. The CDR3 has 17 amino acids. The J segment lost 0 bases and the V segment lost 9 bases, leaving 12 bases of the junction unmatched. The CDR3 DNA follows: TGTGCCAGTCCGTCCCGGGACAGGGAGCTAGCCAAAAACATTCAGTACTTC. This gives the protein CASPSRDRELAKNIQYF.

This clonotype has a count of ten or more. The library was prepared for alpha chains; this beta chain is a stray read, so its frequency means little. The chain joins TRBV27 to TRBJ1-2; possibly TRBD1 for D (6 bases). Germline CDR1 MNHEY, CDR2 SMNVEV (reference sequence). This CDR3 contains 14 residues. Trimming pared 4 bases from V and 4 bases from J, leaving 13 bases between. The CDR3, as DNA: TGTGCCAGCAGTTCACTGACAGGAGGCTATGGCTACACCTTC. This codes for CASSSLTGGYGYTF.

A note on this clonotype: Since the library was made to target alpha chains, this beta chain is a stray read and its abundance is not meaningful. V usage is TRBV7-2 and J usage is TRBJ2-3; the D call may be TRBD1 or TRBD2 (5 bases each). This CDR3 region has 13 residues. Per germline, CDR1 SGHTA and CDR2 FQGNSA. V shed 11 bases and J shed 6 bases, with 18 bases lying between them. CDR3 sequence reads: CASYWGSGDTQYF. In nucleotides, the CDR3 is TGTGCCTCCTATTGGGGGAGCGGTGATACGCAGTATTTT.

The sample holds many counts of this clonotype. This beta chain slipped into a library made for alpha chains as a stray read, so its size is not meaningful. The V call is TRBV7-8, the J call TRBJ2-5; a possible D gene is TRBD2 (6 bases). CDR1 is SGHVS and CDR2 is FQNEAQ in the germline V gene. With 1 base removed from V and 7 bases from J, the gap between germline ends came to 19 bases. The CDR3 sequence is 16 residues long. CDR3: CASSLGGERRGGTQYF. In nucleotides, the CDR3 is TGTGCCAGCAGCTTAGGAGGGGAGCGGAGGGGAGGGACCCAGTACTTC.

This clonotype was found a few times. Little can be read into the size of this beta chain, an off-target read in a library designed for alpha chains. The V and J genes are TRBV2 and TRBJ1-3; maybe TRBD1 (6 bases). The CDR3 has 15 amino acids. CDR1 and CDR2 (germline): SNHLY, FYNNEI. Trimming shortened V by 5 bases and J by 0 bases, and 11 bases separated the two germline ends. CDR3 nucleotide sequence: TGTGCCAGCAGTCTCAGGGGTAGCTCTGGAAACACCATATATTTT. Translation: CASSLRGSSGNTIYF. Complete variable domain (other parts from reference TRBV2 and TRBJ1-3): EPEVTQTPSHQVTQMGQEVILRCVPISNHLYFYWYRQILGQKVEFLVSFYNNEISEKSEIFDDQFSVERPDGSNFTLKIRSTKLEDSAMYFCASSLRGSSGNTIYFGEGSWLTVV.

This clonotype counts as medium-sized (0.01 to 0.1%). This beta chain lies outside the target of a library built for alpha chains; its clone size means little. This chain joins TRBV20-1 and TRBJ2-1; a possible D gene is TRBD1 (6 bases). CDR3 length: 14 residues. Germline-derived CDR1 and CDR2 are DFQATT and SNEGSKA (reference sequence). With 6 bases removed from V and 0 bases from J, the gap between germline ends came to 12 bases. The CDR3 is CSATGTYSYNEQFF. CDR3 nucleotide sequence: TGCAGTGCGACCGGGACATACTCCTACAATGAGCAGTTCTTC.

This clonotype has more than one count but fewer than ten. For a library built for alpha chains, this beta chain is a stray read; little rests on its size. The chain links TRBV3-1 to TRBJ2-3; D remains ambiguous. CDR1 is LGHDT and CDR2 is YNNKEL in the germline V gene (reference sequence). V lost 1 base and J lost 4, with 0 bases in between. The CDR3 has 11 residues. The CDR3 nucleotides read TGTGCCAGCAGCCAAGCAGATACGCAGTATTTT. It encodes CASSQADTQYF.

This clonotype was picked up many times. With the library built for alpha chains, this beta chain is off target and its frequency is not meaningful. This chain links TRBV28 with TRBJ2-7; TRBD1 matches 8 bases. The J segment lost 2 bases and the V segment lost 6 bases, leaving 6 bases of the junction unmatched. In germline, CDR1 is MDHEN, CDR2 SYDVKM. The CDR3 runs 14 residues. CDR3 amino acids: CASRGTGDPYEQYV. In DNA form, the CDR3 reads TGTGCCAGCAGGGGGACAGGAGATCCCTACGAGCAGTACGTC.

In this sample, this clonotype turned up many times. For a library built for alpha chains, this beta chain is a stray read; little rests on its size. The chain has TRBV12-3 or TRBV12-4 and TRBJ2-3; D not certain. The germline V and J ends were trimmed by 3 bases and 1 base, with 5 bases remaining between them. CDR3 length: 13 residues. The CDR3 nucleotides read TGTGCCAGCAGTTTTGGCCGCACAGATACGCAGTATTTT. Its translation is CASSFGRTDTQYF.

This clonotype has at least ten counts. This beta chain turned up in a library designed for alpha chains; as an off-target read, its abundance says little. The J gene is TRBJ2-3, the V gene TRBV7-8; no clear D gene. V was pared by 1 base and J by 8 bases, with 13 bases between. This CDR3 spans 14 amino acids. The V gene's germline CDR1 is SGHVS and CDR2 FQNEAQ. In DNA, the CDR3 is TGTGCCAGCAGCTTAGATCCGGTCCGCGGTACGCAGTATTTT. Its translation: CASSLDPVRGTQYF.

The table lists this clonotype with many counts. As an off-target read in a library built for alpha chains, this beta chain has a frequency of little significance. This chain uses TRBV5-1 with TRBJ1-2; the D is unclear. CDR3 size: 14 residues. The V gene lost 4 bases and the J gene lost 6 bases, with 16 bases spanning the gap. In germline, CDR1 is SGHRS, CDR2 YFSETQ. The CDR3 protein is CASSPAPRGHGYTF. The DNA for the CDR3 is TGCGCCAGCAGCCCCGCACCGAGAGGACATGGCTACACCTTC.

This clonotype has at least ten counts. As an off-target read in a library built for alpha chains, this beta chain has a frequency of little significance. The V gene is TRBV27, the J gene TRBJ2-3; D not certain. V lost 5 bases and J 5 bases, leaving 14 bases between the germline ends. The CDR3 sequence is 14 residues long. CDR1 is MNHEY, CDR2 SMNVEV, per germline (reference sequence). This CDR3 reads CASSINPFGDTQYF. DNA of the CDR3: TGTGCCAGCAGTATCAACCCCTTTGGAGATACGCAGTATTTT.

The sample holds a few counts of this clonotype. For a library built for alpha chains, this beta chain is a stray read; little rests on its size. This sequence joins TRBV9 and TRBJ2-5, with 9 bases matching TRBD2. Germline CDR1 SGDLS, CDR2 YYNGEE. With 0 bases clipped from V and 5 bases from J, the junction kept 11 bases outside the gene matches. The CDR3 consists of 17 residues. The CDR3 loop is CASSVGVAGARGETQYF. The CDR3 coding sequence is TGTGCCAGCAGCGTAGGAGTAGCGGGGGCTCGAGGGGAGACCCAGTACTTC.

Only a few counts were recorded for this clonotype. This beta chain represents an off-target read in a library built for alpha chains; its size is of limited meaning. The CDR3 sequence: CASSPRTSGGKDTQYF. As DNA, the CDR3 is TGTGCCAGCAGCCCTAGGACTAGCGGGGGGAAGGATACGCAGTATTTT. The rearrangement uses TRBV11-3 and TRBJ2-3, with 14 bases matching TRBD2. The CDR3 runs 16 residues. The V and J ends lost 5 bases and 6 bases, in that order; junction bases with no gene match: 7. Germline loops: CDR1 SGHNT, CDR2 YENEEA.

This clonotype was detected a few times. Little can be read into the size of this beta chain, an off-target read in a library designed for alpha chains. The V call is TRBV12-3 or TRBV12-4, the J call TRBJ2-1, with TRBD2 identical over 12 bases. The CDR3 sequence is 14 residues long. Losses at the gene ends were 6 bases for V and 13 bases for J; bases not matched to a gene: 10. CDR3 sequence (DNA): TGTGCCAGCAGGCCTAGCGGGGGGGCCTCGAAACAGTTCTTC. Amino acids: CASRPSGGASKQFF.

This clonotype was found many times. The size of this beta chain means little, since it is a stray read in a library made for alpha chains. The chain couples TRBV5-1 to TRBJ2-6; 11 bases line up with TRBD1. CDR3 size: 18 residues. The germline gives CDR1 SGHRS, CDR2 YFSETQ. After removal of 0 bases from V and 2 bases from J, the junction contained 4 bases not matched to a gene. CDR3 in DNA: TGCGCCAGCAGCTTGGGGACAGGGGGCCGGGCTGGGGCCAACGTCCTGACTTTC. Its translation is CASSLGTGGRAGANVLTF.

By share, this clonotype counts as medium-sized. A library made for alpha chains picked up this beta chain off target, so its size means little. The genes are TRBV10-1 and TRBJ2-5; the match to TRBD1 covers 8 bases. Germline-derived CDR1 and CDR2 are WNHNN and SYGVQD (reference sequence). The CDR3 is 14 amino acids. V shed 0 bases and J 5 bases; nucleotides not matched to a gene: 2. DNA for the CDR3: TGCGCCAGCAGTGAGTCTCGACAGGGGGAGACCCAGTACTTC. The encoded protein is CASSESRQGETQYF.

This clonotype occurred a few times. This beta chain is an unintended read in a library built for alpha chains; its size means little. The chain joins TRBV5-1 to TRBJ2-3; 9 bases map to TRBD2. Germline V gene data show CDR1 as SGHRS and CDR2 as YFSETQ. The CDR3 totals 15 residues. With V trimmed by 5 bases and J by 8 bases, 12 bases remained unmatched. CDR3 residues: CASRLAGLNAVTQYF. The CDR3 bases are TGCGCCAGCAGGCTAGCGGGGCTCAATGCTGTTACGCAGTATTTT.

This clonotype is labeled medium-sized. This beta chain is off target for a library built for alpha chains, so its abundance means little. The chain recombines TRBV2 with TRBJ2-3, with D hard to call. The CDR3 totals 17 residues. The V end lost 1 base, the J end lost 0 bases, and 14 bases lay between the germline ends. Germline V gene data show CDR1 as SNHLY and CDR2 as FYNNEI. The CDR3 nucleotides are TGTGCCAGCAGTGAAGTATCGAAGGGCGTGAGCACAGATACGCAGTATTTT. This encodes CASSEVSKGVSTDTQYF.

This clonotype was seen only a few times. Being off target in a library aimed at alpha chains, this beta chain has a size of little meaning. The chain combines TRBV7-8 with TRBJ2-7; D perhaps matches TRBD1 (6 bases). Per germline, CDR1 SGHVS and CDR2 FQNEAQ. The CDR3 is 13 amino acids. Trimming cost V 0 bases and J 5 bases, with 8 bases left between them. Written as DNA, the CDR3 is TGTGCCAGCAGCTTAGCTGGGGGCCACGAGCAGTACGTC. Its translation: CASSLAGGHEQYV.

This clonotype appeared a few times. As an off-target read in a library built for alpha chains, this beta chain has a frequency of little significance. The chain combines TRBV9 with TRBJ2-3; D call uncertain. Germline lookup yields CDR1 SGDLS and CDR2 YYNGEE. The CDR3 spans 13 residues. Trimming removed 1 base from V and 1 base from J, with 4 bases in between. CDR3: CASSVFGTDTQYF. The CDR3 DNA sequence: TGTGCCAGCAGCGTATTTGGCACAGATACGCAGTATTTT. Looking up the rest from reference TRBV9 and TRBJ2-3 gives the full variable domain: DSGVTQTPKHLITATGQRVTLRCSPRSGDLSVYWYQQSLDQGLQFLIQYYNGEERAKGNILERFSAQQFPDLHSELNLSSLELGDSALYFCASSVFGTDTQYFGPGTRLTVL.

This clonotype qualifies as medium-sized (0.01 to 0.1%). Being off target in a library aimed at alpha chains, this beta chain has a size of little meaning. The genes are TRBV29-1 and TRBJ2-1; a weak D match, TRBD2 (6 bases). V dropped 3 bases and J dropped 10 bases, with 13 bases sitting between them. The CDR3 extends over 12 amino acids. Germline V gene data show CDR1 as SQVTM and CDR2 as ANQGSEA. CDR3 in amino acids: CSVETTAGEQFF. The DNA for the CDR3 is TGCAGCGTTGAGACAACTGCGGGGGAGCAGTTCTTC.

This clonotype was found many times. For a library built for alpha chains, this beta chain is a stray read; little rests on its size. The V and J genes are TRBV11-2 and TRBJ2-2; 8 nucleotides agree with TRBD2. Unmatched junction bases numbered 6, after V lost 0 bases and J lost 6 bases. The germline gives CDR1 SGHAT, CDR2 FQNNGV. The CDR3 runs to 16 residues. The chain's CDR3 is CASSLDLGGVAGELFF. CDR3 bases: TGTGCCAGCAGCTTAGACCTCGGGGGGGTCGCCGGGGAGCTGTTTTTT.

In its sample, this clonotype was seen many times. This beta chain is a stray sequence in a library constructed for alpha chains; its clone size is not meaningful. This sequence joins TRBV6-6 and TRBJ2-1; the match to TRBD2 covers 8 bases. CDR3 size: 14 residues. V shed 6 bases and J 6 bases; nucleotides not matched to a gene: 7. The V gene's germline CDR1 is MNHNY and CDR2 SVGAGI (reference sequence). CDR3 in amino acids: CASRPGGGGNEQFF. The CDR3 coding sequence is TGTGCCAGCAGGCCGGGGGGGGGAGGCAATGAGCAGTTCTTC.